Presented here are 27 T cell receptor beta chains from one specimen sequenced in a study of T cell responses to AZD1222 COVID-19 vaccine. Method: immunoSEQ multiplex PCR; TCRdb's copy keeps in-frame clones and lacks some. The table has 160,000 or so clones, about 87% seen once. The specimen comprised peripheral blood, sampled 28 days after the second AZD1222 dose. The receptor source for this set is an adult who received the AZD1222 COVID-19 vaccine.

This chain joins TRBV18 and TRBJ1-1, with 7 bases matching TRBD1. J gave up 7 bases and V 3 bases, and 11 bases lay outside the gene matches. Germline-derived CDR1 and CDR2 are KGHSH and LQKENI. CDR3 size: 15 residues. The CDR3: CASSPSGQTLGEAFF. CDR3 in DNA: TGTGCCAGCTCACCCTCGGGACAGACTCTAGGTGAAGCTTTCTTT.

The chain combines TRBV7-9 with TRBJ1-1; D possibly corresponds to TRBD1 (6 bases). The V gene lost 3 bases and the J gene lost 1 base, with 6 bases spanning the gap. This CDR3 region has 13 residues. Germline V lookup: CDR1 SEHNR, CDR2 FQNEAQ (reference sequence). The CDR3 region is CASSLTGNTEAFF. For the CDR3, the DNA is TGTGCCAGCAGCTTGACAGGGAACACTGAAGCTTTCTTT.

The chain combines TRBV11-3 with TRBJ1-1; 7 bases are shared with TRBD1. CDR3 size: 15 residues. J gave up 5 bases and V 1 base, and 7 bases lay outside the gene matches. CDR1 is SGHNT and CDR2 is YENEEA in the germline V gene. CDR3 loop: CASSLGGQSGTEAFF. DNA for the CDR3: TGTGCCAGCAGCTTAGGGGGACAGTCGGGTACTGAAGCTTTCTTT. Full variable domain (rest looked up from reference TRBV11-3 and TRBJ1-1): EAGVVQSPRYKIIEKKQPVAFWCNPISGHNTLYWYLQNLGQGPELLIRYENEEAVDDSQLPKDRFSAERLKGVDSTLKIQPAELGDSAVYLCASSLGGQSGTEAFFGQGTRLTVV.

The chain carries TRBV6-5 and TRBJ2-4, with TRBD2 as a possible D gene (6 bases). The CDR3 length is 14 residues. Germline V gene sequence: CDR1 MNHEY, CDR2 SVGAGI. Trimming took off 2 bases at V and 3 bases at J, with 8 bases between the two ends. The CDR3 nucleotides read TGTGCCAGCAGTTACCCCGGGGGCAAAAACATTCAGTACTTC. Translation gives CASSYPGGKNIQYF.

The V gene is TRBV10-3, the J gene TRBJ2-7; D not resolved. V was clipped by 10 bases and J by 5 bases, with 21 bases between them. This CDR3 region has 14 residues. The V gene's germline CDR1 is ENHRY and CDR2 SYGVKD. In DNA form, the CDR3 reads TGTGCCACCCGCGTGACACCGTCGGCCGACGAGCAGTACTTC. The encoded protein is CATRVTPSADEQYF.

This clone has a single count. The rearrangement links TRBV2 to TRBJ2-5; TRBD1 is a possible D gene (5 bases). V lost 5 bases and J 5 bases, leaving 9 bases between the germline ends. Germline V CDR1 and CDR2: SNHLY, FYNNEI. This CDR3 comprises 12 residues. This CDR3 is CASSPNRETQYF. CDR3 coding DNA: TGTGCCAGCAGTCCAAACAGGGAGACCCAGTACTTC.

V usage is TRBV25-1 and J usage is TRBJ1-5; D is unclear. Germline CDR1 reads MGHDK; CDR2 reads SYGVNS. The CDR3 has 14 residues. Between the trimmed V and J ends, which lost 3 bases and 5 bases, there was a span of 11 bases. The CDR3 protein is CASSDSSSYQPQHF. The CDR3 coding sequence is TGTGCCAGCAGTGATTCCTCCTCATATCAGCCCCAGCATTTT. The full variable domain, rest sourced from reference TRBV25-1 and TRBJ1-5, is EADIYQTPRYLVIGTGKKITLECSQTMGHDKMYWYQQDPGMELHLIHYSYGVNSTEKGDLSSESTVSRIRTEHFPLTLESARPSHTSQYLCASSDSSSYQPQHFGDGTRLSIL.

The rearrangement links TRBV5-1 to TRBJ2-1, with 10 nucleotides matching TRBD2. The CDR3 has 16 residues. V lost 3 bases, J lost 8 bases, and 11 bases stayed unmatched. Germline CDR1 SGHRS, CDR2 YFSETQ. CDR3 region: CASSSISGRAKDEQFF. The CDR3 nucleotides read TGCGCCAGCAGCTCCATAAGCGGGAGGGCCAAGGATGAGCAGTTCTTC. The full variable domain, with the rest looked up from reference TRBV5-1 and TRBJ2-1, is KAGVTQTPRYLIKTRGQQVTLSCSPISGHRSVSWYQQTPGQGLQFLFEYFSETQRNKGNFPGRFSGRQFSNSRSEMNVSTLELGDSALYLCASSSISGRAKDEQFFGPGTRLTVL.

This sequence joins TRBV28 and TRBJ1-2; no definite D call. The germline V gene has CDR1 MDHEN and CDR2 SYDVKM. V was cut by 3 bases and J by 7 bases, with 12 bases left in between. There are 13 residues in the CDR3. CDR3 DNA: TGTGCCAGCAGTTTCGGAGGATGGGGTGGCTACACCTTC. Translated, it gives CASSFGGWGGYTF.

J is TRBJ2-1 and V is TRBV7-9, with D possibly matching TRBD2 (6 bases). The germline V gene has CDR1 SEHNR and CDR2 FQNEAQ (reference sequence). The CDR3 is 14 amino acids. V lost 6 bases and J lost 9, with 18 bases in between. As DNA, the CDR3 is TGTGCCAGCAGTGGAGGGCAGGGTCGTAGTGAGCAGTTCTTC. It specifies CASSGGQGRSEQFF.

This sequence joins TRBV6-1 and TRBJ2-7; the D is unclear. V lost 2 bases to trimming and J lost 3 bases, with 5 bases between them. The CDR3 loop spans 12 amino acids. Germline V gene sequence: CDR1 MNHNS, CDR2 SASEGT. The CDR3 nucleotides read TGTGCCAGCAGTGAAAGCAGCTACGAGCAGTACTTC. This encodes CASSESSYEQYF.

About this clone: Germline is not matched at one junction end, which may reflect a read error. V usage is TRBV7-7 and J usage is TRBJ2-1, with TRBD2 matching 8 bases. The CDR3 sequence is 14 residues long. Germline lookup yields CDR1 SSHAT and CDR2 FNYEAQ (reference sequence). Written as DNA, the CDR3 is TGTGCTAGCAGCCCTGGCGCGGGAGGAAGTGAGCAGTTCTTC. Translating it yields CASSPGAGGSEQFF.

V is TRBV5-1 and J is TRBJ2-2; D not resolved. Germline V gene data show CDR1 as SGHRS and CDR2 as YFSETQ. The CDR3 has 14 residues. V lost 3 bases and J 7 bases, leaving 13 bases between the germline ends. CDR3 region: CASSSLVGGGELFF. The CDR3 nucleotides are TGCGCCAGCAGCTCTCTGGTGGGCGGCGGGGAGCTGTTTTTT. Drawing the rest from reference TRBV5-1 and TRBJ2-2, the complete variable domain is KAGVTQTPRYLIKTRGQQVTLSCSPISGHRSVSWYQQTPGQGLQFLFEYFSETQRNKGNFPGRFSGRQFSNSRSEMNVSTLELGDSALYLCASSSLVGGGELFFGEGSRLTVL.

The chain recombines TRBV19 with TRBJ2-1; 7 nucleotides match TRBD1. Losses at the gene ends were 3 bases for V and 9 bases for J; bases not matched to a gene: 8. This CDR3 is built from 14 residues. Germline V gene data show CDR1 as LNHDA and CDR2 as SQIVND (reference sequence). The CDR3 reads CASSIPATGTEQFF. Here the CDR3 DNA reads TGTGCCAGTAGTATCCCGGCGACAGGGACTGAGCAGTTCTTC.

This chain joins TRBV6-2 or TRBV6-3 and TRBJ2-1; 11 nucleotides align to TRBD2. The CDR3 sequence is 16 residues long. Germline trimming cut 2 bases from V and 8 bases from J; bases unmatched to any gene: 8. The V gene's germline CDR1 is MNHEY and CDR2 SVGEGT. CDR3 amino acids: CASSYATSGSSDEQFF. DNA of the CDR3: TGTGCCAGCAGTTACGCAACTAGCGGGAGTAGCGATGAGCAGTTCTTC.

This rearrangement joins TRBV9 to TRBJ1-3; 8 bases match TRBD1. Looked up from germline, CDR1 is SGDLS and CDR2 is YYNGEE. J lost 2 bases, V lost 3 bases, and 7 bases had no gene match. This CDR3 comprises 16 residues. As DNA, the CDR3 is TGTGCCAGCAGCGGAGGACAGGGACCCCCTGGAAACACCATATATTTT. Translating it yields CASSGGQGPPGNTIYF.

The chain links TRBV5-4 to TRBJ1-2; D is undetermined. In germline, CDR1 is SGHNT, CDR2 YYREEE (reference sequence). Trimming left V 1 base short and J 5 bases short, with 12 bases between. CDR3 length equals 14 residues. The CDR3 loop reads CASSLSFSGYGYTF. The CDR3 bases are TGTGCCAGCAGCTTGAGTTTCAGTGGGTATGGCTACACCTTC.

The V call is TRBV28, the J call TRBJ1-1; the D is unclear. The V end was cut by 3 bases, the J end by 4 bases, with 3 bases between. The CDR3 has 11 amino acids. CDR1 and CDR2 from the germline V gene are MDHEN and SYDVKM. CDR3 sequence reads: CASSLGTEAFF. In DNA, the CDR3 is TGTGCCAGCAGTTTGGGCACTGAAGCTTTCTTT.

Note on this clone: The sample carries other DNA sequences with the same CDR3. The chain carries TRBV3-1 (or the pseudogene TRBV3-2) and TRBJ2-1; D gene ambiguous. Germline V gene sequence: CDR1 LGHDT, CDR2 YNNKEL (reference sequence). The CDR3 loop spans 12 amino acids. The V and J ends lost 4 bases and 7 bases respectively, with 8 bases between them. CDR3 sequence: CASSPLGNEQFF. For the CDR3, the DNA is TGTGCCAGCAGCCCCCTAGGTAATGAGCAGTTCTTC.

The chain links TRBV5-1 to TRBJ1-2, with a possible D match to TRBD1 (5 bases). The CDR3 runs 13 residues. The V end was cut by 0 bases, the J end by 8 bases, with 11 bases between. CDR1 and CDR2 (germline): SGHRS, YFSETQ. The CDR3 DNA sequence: TGCGCCAGCAGCTTGGCTGGGGCGGAGGGCTACACCTTC. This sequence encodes CASSLAGAEGYTF.

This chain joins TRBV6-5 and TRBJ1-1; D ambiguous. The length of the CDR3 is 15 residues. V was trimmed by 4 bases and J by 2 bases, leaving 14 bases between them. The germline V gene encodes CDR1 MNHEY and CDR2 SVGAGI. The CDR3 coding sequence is TGTGCCAGCAGTTTCCTAATGCAGGCCAACACTGAAGCTTTCTTT. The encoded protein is CASSFLMQANTEAFF.

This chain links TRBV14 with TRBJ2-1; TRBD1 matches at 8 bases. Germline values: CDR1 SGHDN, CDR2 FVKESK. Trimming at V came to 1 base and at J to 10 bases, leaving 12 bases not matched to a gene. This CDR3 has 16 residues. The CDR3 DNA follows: TGTGCCAGCAGCCAAGTCCGTGGCAGGGGGCCGCGGGAGCAGTTCTTC. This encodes CASSQVRGRGPREQFF.

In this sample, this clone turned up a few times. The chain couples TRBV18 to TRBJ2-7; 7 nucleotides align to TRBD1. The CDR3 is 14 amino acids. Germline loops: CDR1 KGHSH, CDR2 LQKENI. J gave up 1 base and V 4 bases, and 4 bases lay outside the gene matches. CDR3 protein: CASSLGTVSYEQYF. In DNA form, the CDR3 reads TGTGCCAGCTCACTGGGGACAGTTTCCTACGAGCAGTACTTC.

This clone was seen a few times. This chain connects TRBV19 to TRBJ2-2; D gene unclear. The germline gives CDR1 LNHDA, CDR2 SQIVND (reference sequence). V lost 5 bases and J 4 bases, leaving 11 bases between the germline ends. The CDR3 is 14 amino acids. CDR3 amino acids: CASSPQASTGELFF. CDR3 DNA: TGTGCCAGTAGTCCCCAGGCCTCCACCGGGGAGCTGTTTTTT.

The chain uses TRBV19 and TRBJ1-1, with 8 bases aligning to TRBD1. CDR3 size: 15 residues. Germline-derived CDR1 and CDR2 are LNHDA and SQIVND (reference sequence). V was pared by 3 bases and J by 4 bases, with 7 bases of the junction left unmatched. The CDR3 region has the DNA TGTGCCAGTAGTATGGGACAGGTGGCGGGCACTGAAGCTTTCTTT. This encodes CASSMGQVAGTEAFF.

The DNA of the CDR3 is TGTGCCACCAGCAGTCGGGGAGGCTATAGCAATCAGCCCCAGCATTTT. Translated, it gives CATSSRGGYSNQPQHF. J is TRBJ1-5 and V is TRBV15; D is uncertain. Germline CDR1 LNHNV, CDR2 YYDKDF (reference sequence). The CDR3 spans 16 residues. Trimming left V 3 bases short and J 0 bases short, with 12 bases between.

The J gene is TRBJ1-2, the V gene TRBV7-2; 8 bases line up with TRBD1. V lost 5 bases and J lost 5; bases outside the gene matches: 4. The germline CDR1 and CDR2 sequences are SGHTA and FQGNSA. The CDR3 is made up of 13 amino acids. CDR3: CASSIDRGYGYTF. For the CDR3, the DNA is TGTGCCAGCAGCATTGACAGGGGTTATGGCTACACCTTC.